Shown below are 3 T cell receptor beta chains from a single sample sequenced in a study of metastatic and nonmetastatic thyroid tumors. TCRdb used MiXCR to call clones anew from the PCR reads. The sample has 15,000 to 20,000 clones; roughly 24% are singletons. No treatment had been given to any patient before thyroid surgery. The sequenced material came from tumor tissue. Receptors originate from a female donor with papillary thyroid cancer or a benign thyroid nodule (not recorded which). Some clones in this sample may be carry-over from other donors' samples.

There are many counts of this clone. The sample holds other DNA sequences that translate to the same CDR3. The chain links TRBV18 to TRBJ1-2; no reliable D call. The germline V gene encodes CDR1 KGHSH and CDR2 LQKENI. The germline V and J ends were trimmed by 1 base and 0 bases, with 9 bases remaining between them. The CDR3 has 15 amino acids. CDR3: CASSPRILPNYGYTF. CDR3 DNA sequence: TGTGCCAGCTCACCACGAATCCTCCCTAACTATGGCTACACCTTC.

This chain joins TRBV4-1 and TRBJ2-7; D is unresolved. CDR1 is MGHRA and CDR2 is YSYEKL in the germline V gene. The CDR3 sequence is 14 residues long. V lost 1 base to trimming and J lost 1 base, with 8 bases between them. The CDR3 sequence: CASSQGLLSYEQYF. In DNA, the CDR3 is TGCGCCAGCAGCCAAGGACTGCTTTCCTACGAGCAGTACTTC.

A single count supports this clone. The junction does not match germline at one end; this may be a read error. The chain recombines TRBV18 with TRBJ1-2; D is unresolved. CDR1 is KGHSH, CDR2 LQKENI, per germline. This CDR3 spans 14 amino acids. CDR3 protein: CASSPPPGAHGYTF. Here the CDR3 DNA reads TGTGCCAGCTCACCACCGCCAGGTGCCCATGGCTACACCTTT.